This is a list of T cell receptor beta chains from one sample in a study of cytomegalovirus exposure and HLA in healthy donors. TCRdb's table, derived via immunoSEQ multiplex PCR, lists solely in-frame clones and lacks some. Counted here are 150,000 to 200,000 clones, about 83% occurring once; the ten biggest clones make up roughly 1.3%. The sample was PBMCs. The receptors stem from a woman aged 30 to 39 in good health and CMV-seronegative. Both conserved end residues are part of each CDR3. The D gene is left open where the match is weak. Clone size is given for some rows only: seen once, a few or many times, or a class if the clone is expanded.

J gene: TRBJ2-1
D gene: .
V gene: TRBV5-1
clone size: once
CDR3 DNA: TGCGCCAGCAGCTTGTCAGGAACCTACAATGAGCAGTTCTTC
CDR3 protein: CASSLSGTYNEQFF

J gene: TRBJ2-7
D gene: .
V gene: TRBV28
clone size: few
CDR3 DNA: TGTGCCAGCAGTTTACCCATCCTGGGACATAGCTCCTACGAGCAGTACTTC
CDR3 protein: CASSLPILGHSSYEQYF

J gene: TRBJ2-5
D gene: TRBD1
V gene: TRBV27
clone size: once
CDR3 DNA: TGTGCCAGCAGTCCCTGGACAGGGCAAGAGACCCAGTACTTC
CDR3 protein: CASSPWTGQETQYF

J gene: TRBJ2-6
D gene: .
V gene: TRBV7-9
clone size: once
CDR3 DNA: TGTGCCAGCAGCATGGCAGGGGCTGTTGGGGCCAACGTCCTGACTTTC
CDR3 protein: CASSMAGAVGANVLTF

J gene: TRBJ1-6
D gene: TRBD1
V gene: TRBV2
clone size: .
CDR3 DNA: TGTGCCAGCAGGTACAGGGGGCGGAATAATTCACCCCTCCACTTT
CDR3 protein: CASRYRGRNNSPLHF

J gene: TRBJ1-2
D gene: .
V gene: TRBV5-4
clone size: .
CDR3 DNA: TGTGCCAGCAGCGTGAAGCCCGACAGCGCATTTAACTATGGCTACACCTTC
CDR3 protein: CASSVKPDSAFNYGYTF

J gene: TRBJ2-3
D gene: TRBD2
V gene: TRBV4-1
clone size: .
CDR3 DNA: TGCGCCAGCAGCCAAGTAGCGGGAGCCAGGCATACGCAGTATTTT
CDR3 protein: CASSQVAGARHTQYF

J gene: TRBJ2-2
D gene: .
V gene: TRBV29-1
clone size: .
CDR3 DNA: TGCAGCTATCAGGGGGGCTCGCCCGGGGAGCTGTTTTTT
CDR3 protein: CSYQGGSPGELFF

J gene: TRBJ1-4
D gene: .
V gene: TRBV5-6
clone size: .
CDR3 DNA: TGTGCCAGCAGCTTGGACAGGCGTGGTGAAAAACTGTTTTTT
CDR3 protein: CASSLDRRGEKLFF

J gene: TRBJ2-7
D gene: .
V gene: TRBV5-1
clone size: .
CDR3 DNA: TGCGCCAGCAGCTTAGGGGGTGGGTACGAGCAGTACTTC
CDR3 protein: CASSLGGGYEQYF

J gene: TRBJ1-2
D gene: .
V gene: TRBV6-1
clone size: .
CDR3 DNA: TGTGCCAGCAGTGAAGATCGGATACAGGGTGGCTACACCTTC
CDR3 protein: CASSEDRIQGGYTF

J gene: TRBJ1-3
D gene: TRBD1
V gene: TRBV5-1
clone size: .
CDR3 DNA: TGCGCCAGCAGCGTTTTGGGACAGGGTTCCGGAAACACCATATATTTT
CDR3 protein: CASSVLGQGSGNTIYF

J gene: TRBJ1-5
D gene: .
V gene: TRBV9
clone size: once
CDR3 DNA: TGTGCCAGCAGCGTAGTCCCAGATCAGCCCCAGCATTTT
CDR3 protein: CASSVVPDQPQHF

J gene: TRBJ2-1
D gene: TRBD2
V gene: TRBV7-6
clone size: .
CDR3 DNA: TGTGCCAGCAGCTCACCCCCTACGGGGGGCTCCTACAATGAGCAGTTCTTC
CDR3 protein: CASSSPPTGGSYNEQFF

J gene: TRBJ2-7
D gene: .
V gene: TRBV5-4
clone size: .
CDR3 DNA: TGTGCCAGCAGCTGGGGGCCAGACTACGAGCAGTACTTC
CDR3 protein: CASSWGPDYEQYF

J gene: TRBJ2-5
D gene: TRBD1
V gene: TRBV29-1
clone size: .
CDR3 DNA: TGCAGCGGGAACGACGGGACAGTCCAAGAGACCCAGTACTTC
CDR3 protein: CSGNDGTVQETQYF

J gene: TRBJ2-7
D gene: TRBD1
V gene: TRBV29-1
clone size: few
CDR3 DNA: TGCAGCGCCGGGACAGCACACTACGAGCAGTACTTC
CDR3 protein: CSAGTAHYEQYF

J gene: TRBJ1-4
D gene: TRBD1
V gene: TRBV10-3
clone size: .
CDR3 DNA: TGTGCCATCAGTGAGTCCGACTCCGGGACAGGGTGGGGAAGTGAAAAACTGTTTTTT
CDR3 protein: CAISESDSGTGWGSEKLFF

J gene: TRBJ1-4
D gene: .
V gene: TRBV6-1
clone size: .
CDR3 DNA: TGTGCCACTAGGGGTGAAAAACTGTTTTTT
CDR3 protein: CATRGEKLFF

J gene: TRBJ1-5
D gene: TRBD1
V gene: TRBV7-2
clone size: .
CDR3 DNA: TGTGCCAGCAGTACAGGACAGGGCCTCGATCAGCCCCAGCATTTT
CDR3 protein: CASSTGQGLDQPQHF

J gene: TRBJ1-1
D gene: .
V gene: TRBV7-9
clone size: .
CDR3 DNA: TGTGCCAGCAGCTTAGTGAAACAAGCTGAAGCTTTCTTT
CDR3 protein: CASSLVKQAEAFF

J gene: TRBJ1-1
D gene: .
V gene: TRBV4-3
clone size: .
CDR3 DNA: TGCGCCAGCAGCCAAGATCGGGGGGTGAACACTGAAGCTTTCTTT
CDR3 protein: CASSQDRGVNTEAFF

J gene: TRBJ1-6
D gene: TRBD1
V gene: TRBV4-1
clone size: .
CDR3 DNA: TGCGCCAGCAGCCAAGAGCCCCTAAGGACAGGGAATTCACCCCTCCACTTT
CDR3 protein: CASSQEPLRTGNSPLHF

J gene: TRBJ1-4
D gene: .
V gene: TRBV30
clone size: .
CDR3 DNA: TGTGCCTGGAGGGGCCAGGAAAAACTGTTTTTT
CDR3 protein: CAWRGQEKLFF

J gene: TRBJ2-7
D gene: .
V gene: TRBV18
clone size: .
CDR3 DNA: TGTGCCAGCTCACCGACAGAGGCCTACGAGCAGTACTTC
CDR3 protein: CASSPTEAYEQYF

J gene: TRBJ1-2
D gene: .
V gene: TRBV7-2
clone size: .
CDR3 DNA: TGTGCCAGCAGCCTGTTTTCTAACTATGGCTACACCTTC
CDR3 protein: CASSLFSNYGYTF

J gene: TRBJ2-7
D gene: TRBD1
V gene: TRBV5-1
clone size: .
CDR3 DNA: TGCGCCAGCAGCCATGGGACAGGGTTTTCCTACGAGCAGTACTTC
CDR3 protein: CASSHGTGFSYEQYF

J gene: TRBJ1-5
D gene: .
V gene: TRBV15
clone size: .
CDR3 DNA: TGTGCCACCAGCAGTCCGAATCAGCCCCAGCATTTT
CDR3 protein: CATSSPNQPQHF

J gene: TRBJ2-2
D gene: .
V gene: TRBV10-3
clone size: .
CDR3 DNA: TGTGCCATAGAGGGCGCTGGGACCGGGGAGCTGTTTTTT
CDR3 protein: CAIEGAGTGELFF

J gene: TRBJ2-5
D gene: TRBD2
V gene: TRBV5-1
clone size: .
CDR3 DNA: TGCGCCAGCAGCCCGGGGGCTAGCGGGTTGTCAGAGACCCAGTACTTC
CDR3 protein: CASSPGASGLSETQYF

J gene: TRBJ2-7
D gene: .
V gene: TRBV4-1
clone size: .
CDR3 DNA: TGCGCCAGCAGCCAAGTCGCGGAGGCTTACTACGAGCAGTACTTC
CDR3 protein: CASSQVAEAYYEQYF

J gene: TRBJ1-1
D gene: .
V gene: TRBV2
clone size: .
CDR3 DNA: TGTGCCAGCAGTGACCCTTTCAGAGGGATCACTGAAGCTTTCTTT
CDR3 protein: CASSDPFRGITEAFF

J gene: TRBJ2-7
D gene: TRBD1
V gene: TRBV5-1
clone size: few
CDR3 DNA: TGCGCCAGCAGCTTGGGACAGGGACGGGTTGGCGAGCAGTACTTC
CDR3 protein: CASSLGQGRVGEQYF

J gene: TRBJ2-2
D gene: .
V gene: TRBV18
clone size: .
CDR3 DNA: TGTGCCAGCTCCCGATTCCGGACAGCGAACACCGGGGAGCTGTTTTTT
CDR3 protein: CASSRFRTANTGELFF

J gene: TRBJ1-2
D gene: TRBD1
V gene: TRBV5-1
clone size: .
CDR3 DNA: TGCGCCAGCAGCTATGCCGGGACAGGGTTTCACCTCTTC
CDR3 protein: CASSYAGTGFHLF

J gene: TRBJ1-6
D gene: .
V gene: TRBV5-4
clone size: .
CDR3 DNA: TGTGCCAGCAGCTTGACTGGGCCCCATAATTCACCCCTCCACTTT
CDR3 protein: CASSLTGPHNSPLHF

J gene: TRBJ1-5
D gene: .
V gene: TRBV27
clone size: .
CDR3 DNA: TGTGCCAGCGGACCCCCCCGGGGAAATCAGCCCCAGCATTTT
CDR3 protein: CASGPPRGNQPQHF

J gene: TRBJ2-1
D gene: TRBD1
V gene: TRBV7-2
clone size: .
CDR3 DNA: TGTGCCAGCAGCTCGAAACAGGGGCGTGCTTACAATGAGCAGTTCTTC
CDR3 protein: CASSSKQGRAYNEQFF

J gene: TRBJ2-7
D gene: .
V gene: TRBV19
clone size: .
CDR3 DNA: TGTGCCAGTAGTATACTGCTGGGTTCGGGGGAGCAGTACTTC
CDR3 protein: CASSILLGSGEQYF

J gene: TRBJ1-1
D gene: .
V gene: TRBV11-2
clone size: .
CDR3 DNA: TGTGCCAGCAGCTTAGCCAGGCTGAATACTAGGAACACTGAAGCTTTCTTT
CDR3 protein: CASSLARLNTRNTEAFF

J gene: TRBJ1-2
D gene: .
V gene: TRBV5-1
clone size: .
CDR3 DNA: TGCGCCAGCGGGGGCCTGTATGGCTACACCTTC
CDR3 protein: CASGGLYGYTF

J gene: TRBJ2-3
D gene: TRBD1
V gene: TRBV15
clone size: once
CDR3 DNA: TGTGCCACCAGCAGAAGTCAGACAGGGGGCGATACGCAGTATTTT
CDR3 protein: CATSRSQTGGDTQYF

J gene: TRBJ2-2
D gene: .
V gene: TRBV27
clone size: .
CDR3 DNA: TGTGCCAGCAGTTTGGGCACCAACACCGGGGAGCTGTTTTTT
CDR3 protein: CASSLGTNTGELFF

J gene: TRBJ1-1
D gene: .
V gene: TRBV7-9
clone size: .
CDR3 DNA: TGTGCCAGCAGCTTAGAAACGGTTACAGCTTTCTTT
CDR3 protein: CASSLETVTAFF

J gene: TRBJ1-2
D gene: TRBD1
V gene: TRBV7-2
clone size: few
CDR3 DNA: TGTGCCAGCAGCAGGGGGCATAACTATGGCTACACCTTC
CDR3 protein: CASSRGHNYGYTF

J gene: TRBJ2-7
D gene: TRBD1
V gene: TRBV7-2
clone size: .
CDR3 DNA: TGTGCCAGCAGCTTAGCGCGTGACAGGGTTTACGAGCAGTACTTC
CDR3 protein: CASSLARDRVYEQYF

J gene: TRBJ2-1
D gene: .
V gene: TRBV4-1
clone size: .
CDR3 DNA: TGCGCCAGCAGCCAAGATCCCCAGGGTAGGTATGATGAGCAGTTCTTC
CDR3 protein: CASSQDPQGRYDEQFF

J gene: TRBJ2-2
D gene: TRBD1
V gene: TRBV10-2
clone size: once
CDR3 DNA: TGCGCCACCACCAAGGGGGCTGACACCGGGGAGCTGTTTTTT
CDR3 protein: CATTKGADTGELFF